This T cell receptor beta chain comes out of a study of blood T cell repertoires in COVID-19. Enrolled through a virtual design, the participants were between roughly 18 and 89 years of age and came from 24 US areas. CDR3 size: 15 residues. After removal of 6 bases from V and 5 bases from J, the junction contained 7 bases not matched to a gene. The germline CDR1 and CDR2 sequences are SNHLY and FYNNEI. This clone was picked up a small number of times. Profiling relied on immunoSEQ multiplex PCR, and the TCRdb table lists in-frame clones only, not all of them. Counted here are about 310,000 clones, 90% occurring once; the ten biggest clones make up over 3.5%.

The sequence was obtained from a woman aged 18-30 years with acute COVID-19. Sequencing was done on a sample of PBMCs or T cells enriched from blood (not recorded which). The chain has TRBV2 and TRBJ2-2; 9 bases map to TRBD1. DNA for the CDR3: TGTGCCAGCAGCGAGGGACAGGGTGGAACCGGGGAGCTGTTTTTT. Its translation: CASSEGQGGTGELFF.